The 20 T cell receptor beta chains reported below all come from one sample, sequenced in a study of early stage breast cancer tumors. Generated by immunoSEQ multiplex PCR, the TCRdb table keeps only in-frame clones and is missing some. Of about 72,000 clones in the sample, roughly three quarters are singletons; the top ten hold roughly 3%. Input material: blood. Receptor source: a person in their 60s with breast cancer.

The chain combines TRBV29-1 with TRBJ2-7; TRBD2 matches at 8 bases. V lost 8 bases and J lost 7; bases outside the gene matches: 13. CDR3 length: 13 residues. The germline CDR1 and CDR2 sequences are SQVTM and ANQGSEA. Here the CDR3 reads CSIKREPLKEQYF. The CDR3 DNA sequence: TGCAGCATAAAGCGGGAGCCCCTTAAGGAGCAGTACTTC.

The V gene is TRBV10-3, the J gene TRBJ2-1, with D uncertain. V lost 3 bases, J lost 4 bases, and 7 bases lay in between. The CDR3 extends over 13 amino acids. CDR1 is ENHRY and CDR2 is SYGVKD in the germline V gene. Here the CDR3 DNA reads TGTGCCATCAGTGAAATCCAGTACAATGAGCAGTTCTTC. The encoded protein is CAISEIQYNEQFF.

The chain is built from TRBV9 and TRBJ2-3; 14 bases match TRBD2. This CDR3 is built from 19 residues. Germline values: CDR1 SGDLS, CDR2 YYNGEE. With V trimmed by 2 bases and J by 0 bases, 8 bases remained unmatched. CDR3 bases: TGTGCCAGCAGCGTGGGACTAGCGGGGGTTGGTACTAGCACAGATACGCAGTATTTT. It specifies CASSVGLAGVGTSTDTQYF.

The gene calls are TRBV15 and TRBJ2-6; the D gene is possibly TRBD1 (7 bases). The CDR3 contains 17 residues. CDR1 is LNHNV, CDR2 YYDKDF, per germline (reference sequence). The V end lost 1 base, the J end lost 2 bases, and 12 bases lay between the germline ends. The CDR3 spells CATSRAGGPPGANVLTF. The CDR3 nucleotides read TGTGCCACCAGCAGAGCAGGGGGGCCCCCTGGGGCCAACGTCCTGACTTTC.

The chain combines TRBV30 with TRBJ2-1, with unresolved D. CDR1 is GTSNPN and CDR2 is SVGIG in the germline V gene (reference sequence). CDR3 length equals 16 residues. The V and J ends lost 0 bases and 3 bases respectively, with 15 bases between them. The DNA for the CDR3 is TGTGCCTGGAGTGTTCCCGTGGGCGGTCTCTACAATGAGCAGTTCTTC. Encoded protein: CAWSVPVGGLYNEQFF.

CDR3 nucleotide sequence: TGTGCCAGCAGCAGAGAGGTCTCCTACGAGCAGTACTTC. It translates to CASSREVSYEQYF. V and J are TRBV9 and TRBJ2-7, with D unclear. Germline values: CDR1 SGDLS, CDR2 YYNGEE. CDR3 length equals 13 residues. Trimming removed 4 bases from V and 0 bases from J, with 8 bases in between.

This chain uses TRBV27 with TRBJ2-3; D possibly corresponds to TRBD2 (5 bases). V dropped 7 bases and J dropped 6 bases, with 14 bases sitting between them. The CDR3 runs to 13 residues. CDR1 and CDR2 from the germline V gene are MNHEY and SMNVEV (reference sequence). This CDR3 reads CASNLGRGDTQYF. The CDR3 DNA sequence: TGTGCCAGCAACCTGGGGAGAGGGGATACGCAGTATTTT.

This sequence joins TRBV19 and TRBJ1-1; maybe TRBD1 (6 bases). This CDR3 is built from 14 residues. The V gene's germline CDR1 is LNHDA and CDR2 SQIVND (reference sequence). V was trimmed by 1 base and J by 6 bases, leaving 12 bases between them. The CDR3 sequence is CASSIAGGFAEAFF. The CDR3 bases are TGTGCCAGTAGTATAGCGGGGGGCTTCGCTGAAGCTTTCTTT.

CDR3 nucleotide sequence: TGTGCCAGCAGTGCTGTCCTAGCCACCGGGGAGCTGTTTTTT. Translating gives CASSAVLATGELFF. The V call is TRBV2, the J call TRBJ2-2; the D gene is possibly TRBD2 (5 bases). V lost 4 bases and J lost 4, with 10 bases in between. This CDR3 has 14 residues. Germline loops: CDR1 SNHLY, CDR2 FYNNEI.

This chain uses TRBV20-1 with TRBJ1-5; unclear D gene. The CDR3 spans 11 residues. Trimming removed 3 bases from V and 5 bases from J, with 5 bases in between. Germline V gene data show CDR1 as DFQATT and CDR2 as SNEGSKA (reference sequence). CDR3 bases: TGCAGTGCTAGTCGGGATCAGCCCCAGCATTTT. It is translated as CSASRDQPQHF.

This clone was detected only once. V is TRBV23-1 and J is TRBJ2-7; 9 nucleotides align to TRBD1. TRBV23-1 is assigned to the ORF class and has an uncertain function. The CDR3 consists of 15 residues. V shed 6 bases and J 5 bases; nucleotides not matched to a gene: 11. CDR3 DNA sequence: TGCGCCAGCAGGCCTCGGGACAGGGAGAGCAACGAGCAGTACTTC. This encodes CASRPRDRESNEQYF.

The CDR3 DNA reads as TGTGCCAGCTCACCCGGGAAAGATACGCAGTATTTT. Translated, it gives CASSPGKDTQYF. The gene calls are TRBV18 and TRBJ2-3, with D possibly being TRBD2 (5 bases). V lost 3 bases to trimming and J lost 5 bases, with 6 bases between them. The CDR3 is 12 residues long. Per germline, CDR1 KGHSH and CDR2 LQKENI.

The gene calls are TRBV7-3 and TRBJ2-2; 11 bases fit TRBD1. The CDR3 extends over 16 amino acids. From germline, CDR1 is SGHTA and CDR2 FQGTGA. Trimming took 3 bases from V and 3 from J; bases not matched to a gene: 3. CDR3 protein: CASSLDRGLDTGELFF. The CDR3, as DNA: TGTGCCAGCAGCTTGGACAGGGGGCTGGACACCGGGGAGCTGTTTTTT.

V and J are TRBV18 and TRBJ2-5; TRBD1 is a possible D gene (6 bases). The CDR3 contains 13 residues. Trimming removed 6 bases at V and 5 bases at J, with 13 bases between. The V gene's germline CDR1 is KGHSH and CDR2 LQKENI. The CDR3 protein is CASSPSTGETQYF. The CDR3 DNA is TGTGCCAGCTCCCCCAGCACAGGGGAGACCCAGTACTTC. The whole variable domain, filled in from reference TRBV18 and TRBJ2-5, reads NAGVMQNPRHLVRRRGQEARLRCSPMKGHSHVYWYRQLPEEGLKFMVYLQKENIIDESGMPKERFSAEFPKEGPSILRIQQVVRGDSAAYFCASSPSTGETQYFGPGTRLLVL.

This chain joins TRBV20-1 and TRBJ1-2; D ambiguous. The CDR3 loop spans 11 amino acids. Trimming stripped 4 bases from V and 6 bases from J, with 9 bases between. Germline V gene sequence: CDR1 DFQATT, CDR2 SNEGSKA (reference sequence). In DNA form, the CDR3 reads TGCAGTGCTACGTGGCAGAATGGCTACACCTTC. Translated: CSATWQNGYTF.

The gene calls are TRBV7-6 and TRBJ2-3; 10 bases fit TRBD2. After removal of 5 bases from V and 5 bases from J, the junction contained 10 bases not matched to a gene. Looked up from germline, CDR1 is SGHVS and CDR2 is FNYEAQ. This CDR3 is 16 amino acids long. CDR3 protein: CASSIASGSGKDTQYF. The CDR3 bases are TGTGCCAGCAGCATTGCTAGCGGGAGTGGAAAAGATACGCAGTATTTT.

The sample holds one count of this clone. The V gene is TRBV11-2, the J gene TRBJ2-1, with D possibly being TRBD2 (7 bases). The germline gives CDR1 SGHAT, CDR2 FQNNGV. V was shortened by 5 bases and J by 15 bases, with 26 bases between the two germline ends. The CDR3 consists of 15 residues. For the CDR3, the DNA is TGTGCCAGCAGCCCTCTGGGGGGGGGCCAGGGGCTCACGTTCTTC. Protein sequence: CASSPLGGGQGLTFF.

This clone was seen just once. This chain connects TRBV6-6 to TRBJ1-4; TRBD1 might be the D (5 bases). The germline gives CDR1 MNHNY, CDR2 SVGAGI (reference sequence). Trimming removed 2 bases from V and 5 bases from J, with 6 bases in between. The length of the CDR3 is 13 residues. The CDR3 nucleotides read TGTGCCAGCAGTTACCGGGGGAATGAAAAACTGTTTTTT. Translation: CASSYRGNEKLFF.

This chain uses TRBV2 with TRBJ1-1; D is unresolved. CDR1 and CDR2 from the germline V gene are SNHLY and FYNNEI. V dropped 3 bases and J dropped 0 bases, with 11 bases sitting between them. CDR3 length: 15 amino acids. The CDR3 DNA reads TGTGCCAGCAGTGAGGTAGCTCGGTTGAACACTGAAGCTTTCTTT. It encodes CASSEVARLNTEAFF.

The count of this clone is one. This chain connects TRBV5-1 to TRBJ2-1; D possibly corresponds to TRBD2 (7 bases). Germline CDR1 is SGHRS and CDR2 is YFSETQ. Trimming shortened V by 4 bases and J by 0 bases, and 14 bases separated the two germline ends. The CDR3 covers 16 residues. In nucleotides, the CDR3 is TGCGCCAGCAGCCCGGAGGGGGGGAACTCCTACAATGAGCAGTTCTTC. Translating it yields CASSPEGGNSYNEQFF.